One and the same sample provided the 28 T cell receptor beta chains below, sequenced in a study of beta chain features in type 1 diabetes. Expressed TCRB transcripts were sequenced because the isolated RNA had all been reverse transcribed beforehand. Sequencing used immunoSEQ multiplex PCR; TCRdb keeps in-frame clones, though not all of them. The sample has roughly 310,000 clones; 9.5% to 12% are singletons. Sequenced: naive CD4+ T cells from blood. All receptors derive from a woman aged 25 to 45 in good health.

This clone was observed a handful of times. DNA of the CDR3: TGTGCCAGCAGTTGGACTAGCGGGAGATCGTACTTC. Translating gives CASSWTSGRSYF. This sequence joins TRBV28 and TRBJ2-7, with 13 bases matching TRBD2. J was trimmed by 12 bases and V by 4 bases; bases with no gene match: 3. CDR1 and CDR2 (germline): MDHEN, SYDVKM. The CDR3 covers 12 residues. The entire variable domain, with the rest obtained from reference TRBV28 and TRBJ2-7, is as follows: DVKVTQSSRYLVKRTGEKVFLECVQDMDHENMFWYRQDPGLGLRLIYFSYDVKMKEKGDIPEGYSVSREKKERFSLILESASTNQTSMYLCASSWTSGRSYFGPGTRLTVT.

This chain connects TRBV28 to TRBJ1-2; tentatively, D is TRBD1 (6 bases). Germline-derived CDR1 and CDR2 are MDHEN and SYDVKM. There are 13 residues in the CDR3. Trimming took off 8 bases at V and 5 bases at J, with 15 bases between the two ends. The CDR3 protein is CASGPGGGYGYTF. The CDR3 nucleotides read TGTGCCAGCGGACCGGGGGGCGGGTATGGCTACACCTTC.

This clone was detected a few times. The chain links TRBV10-3 to TRBJ2-7; possibly TRBD1 for D (5 bases). CDR3 length: 14 amino acids. Germline CDR1 ENHRY, CDR2 SYGVKD. V lost 10 bases and J lost 1, with 17 bases in between. The CDR3 region is CATLPGTGSYEQYF. In DNA, the CDR3 is TGTGCCACCCTGCCAGGAACAGGATCCTACGAGCAGTACTTC.

This sequence joins TRBV5-1 and TRBJ2-5; TRBD1 is a possible D gene (6 bases). There are 14 residues in the CDR3. V was shortened by 3 bases and J by 6 bases, with 15 bases between the two germline ends. Germline CDR1 reads SGHRS; CDR2 reads YFSETQ. CDR3 region: CASSWTDKEKTQYF. CDR3 nucleotide sequence: TGCGCCAGCAGCTGGACAGATAAGGAAAAGACCCAGTACTTC.

This sequence joins TRBV5-6 and TRBJ1-1, with 8 bases matching TRBD1. The CDR3 runs to 13 residues. The germline V gene has CDR1 SGHDT and CDR2 YYEEEE. J was trimmed by 10 bases and V by 2 bases; bases with no gene match: 7. The CDR3: CASSFTSQGVAFF. The CDR3 DNA follows: TGTGCCAGCAGCTTCACCTCACAGGGGGTAGCTTTCTTT.

The CDR3 sequence: CATSRVGTGVDQPQHF. DNA of the CDR3: TGTGCCACCAGCAGAGTAGGGACAGGGGTTGATCAGCCCCAGCATTTT. V and J are TRBV15 and TRBJ1-5, with 10 positions matching TRBD1. CDR3 length: 16 residues. The germline gives CDR1 LNHNV, CDR2 YYDKDF (reference sequence). J gave up 5 bases and V 1 base, and 5 bases lay outside the gene matches.

This clone occurred a few times. Within the sample, other DNA sequences also encode this same CDR3. V usage is TRBV2 and J usage is TRBJ1-5; D not resolved. Per the germline V gene, CDR1 is SNHLY and CDR2 is FYNNEI. The length of the CDR3 is 13 residues. Deletions cut 6 bases from V and 1 base from J, with 7 bases between. The CDR3 loop reads CASRGRSNQPQHF. The DNA for the CDR3 is TGTGCCAGCAGGGGGAGAAGCAATCAGCCCCAGCATTTT.

This rearrangement joins TRBV7-8 to TRBJ2-4; 8 positions match TRBD1. J lost 1 base, V lost 1 base, and 6 bases had no gene match. CDR3 size: 17 residues. Germline-derived CDR1 and CDR2 are SGHVS and FQNEAQ. CDR3 residues: CASSLGSTGVAKNIQYF. Here the CDR3 DNA reads TGTGCCAGCAGCTTAGGATCGACAGGGGTTGCCAAAAACATTCAGTACTTC.

This rearrangement joins TRBV15 to TRBJ2-7, with 14 bases identical to TRBD2. The V and J ends lost 0 bases and 1 base, in that order; junction bases with no gene match: 5. This CDR3 contains 18 residues. CDR1 LNHNV and CDR2 YYDKDF come from the germline V gene (reference sequence). The CDR3 region is CATSREGTSGSRSYEQYF. The CDR3 DNA follows: TGTGCCACCAGCAGAGAAGGGACTAGCGGGAGTAGGTCCTACGAGCAGTACTTC.

J is TRBJ1-3 and V is TRBV7-9; possible D gene TRBD1, 5 bases. The CDR3 spans 12 residues. The V and J ends lost 10 bases and 4 bases respectively, with 11 bases between them. CDR1 is SEHNR, CDR2 FQNEAQ, per germline (reference sequence). This CDR3 is CATQGSGNTIYF. Here the CDR3 DNA reads TGTGCCACCCAGGGTTCCGGAAACACCATATATTTT.

This clone was seen only a few times. V gene TRBV2 combines with J gene TRBJ2-5; D gene unclear. CDR1 SNHLY and CDR2 FYNNEI come from the germline V gene. The CDR3 extends over 11 amino acids. The V end lost 7 bases, the J end lost 2 bases, and 5 bases lay between the germline ends. CDR3 nucleotides: TGTGCCAGCAAACAGCAAGAGACCCAGTACTTC. Translating gives CASKQQETQYF.

This CDR3 is CASSSGGSSVYEQYF. The CDR3 bases are TGTGCCAGCAGCTCCGGCGGGTCTAGCGTCTACGAGCAGTACTTC. The V gene is TRBV7-3, the J gene TRBJ2-7; tentative D call: TRBD2 (6 bases). The germline CDR1 and CDR2 sequences are SGHTA and FQGTGA. Trimming pared 4 bases from V and 3 bases from J, leaving 16 bases between. The CDR3 spans 15 residues.

There are a few counts of this clone. Other DNA sequences within the sample encode an identical CDR3. The gene calls are TRBV28 and TRBJ2-7, with 9 bases that match TRBD1. The CDR3 contains 15 residues. Germline values: CDR1 MDHEN, CDR2 SYDVKM. V shed 4 bases, J shed 0 bases, and the junction held 4 bases outside the gene matches. CDR3 nucleotide sequence: TGTGCCAGCAGTTCCCCGGGACAGGGCTCCTACGAGCAGTACTTC. Translated: CASSSPGQGSYEQYF.

The gene calls are TRBV18 and TRBJ2-7; possible D gene TRBD2, 7 bases. This CDR3 spans 16 amino acids. V lost 3 bases to trimming and J lost 0 bases, with 15 bases between them. Germline V gives CDR1 KGHSH, CDR2 LQKENI. CDR3 nucleotides: TGTGCCAGCTCACCGCCCAAAGGGGGGGGCTCCTACGAGCAGTACTTC. As protein: CASSPPKGGGSYEQYF.

V usage is TRBV27 and J usage is TRBJ2-7, with TRBD2 as a possible D gene (5 bases). CDR3 length equals 18 residues. Germline loops: CDR1 MNHEY, CDR2 SMNVEV (reference sequence). V was trimmed by 5 bases and J by 1 base, leaving 24 bases between them. CDR3 amino acids: CASSNRLWESGQSYEQYF. The CDR3 DNA reads TGTGCCAGCAGTAACCGCCTTTGGGAAAGCGGCCAGTCCTACGAGCAGTACTTC.

In its sample, this clone was seen a few times. The chain combines TRBV19 with TRBJ2-1, with D possibly being TRBD2 (5 bases). The CDR3 consists of 16 residues. V lost 5 bases and J lost 5, with 19 bases in between. Germline V gene sequence: CDR1 LNHDA, CDR2 SQIVND (reference sequence). CDR3: CASSPRGSVGHNEQFF. DNA for the CDR3: TGTGCCAGTAGTCCCCGGGGTAGCGTCGGCCACAATGAGCAGTTCTTC.

CDR3 nucleotide sequence: TGTGCCAGCTCACCCAGGACAGTCGACTATGGCTACACCTTC. Amino acids: CASSPRTVDYGYTF. This sequence joins TRBV18 and TRBJ1-2; D might be TRBD1 (6 bases). Germline loops: CDR1 KGHSH, CDR2 LQKENI. CDR3 length: 14 residues. Trimming left V 3 bases short and J 3 bases short, with 11 bases between.

This clone was seen a handful of times. The V and J genes are TRBV5-1 and TRBJ2-7; 10 nucleotides match TRBD1. The CDR3 runs to 15 residues. Germline CDR1 is SGHRS and CDR2 is YFSETQ. V trimming: 4 bases; J trimming: 2 bases; junction bases outside the gene matches: 6. The CDR3 DNA follows: TGCGCCAGCAGCAAGAGACAGGGGGCGGCCTACGAGCAGTACTTC. It yields the protein CASSKRQGAAYEQYF. Combining the CDR3 with reference TRBV5-1 and TRBJ2-7 gives the whole variable domain KAGVTQTPRYLIKTRGQQVTLSCSPISGHRSVSWYQQTPGQGLQFLFEYFSETQRNKGNFPGRFSGRQFSNSRSEMNVSTLELGDSALYLCASSKRQGAAYEQYFGPGTRLTVT.

The V and J genes are TRBV30 and TRBJ1-2, with D unclear. Germline CDR1 GTSNPN, CDR2 SVGIG (reference sequence). Trimming shortened V by 4 bases and J by 9 bases, and 21 bases separated the two germline ends. The CDR3 is 14 amino acids. This CDR3 is CAWTELGQSWSYTF. CDR3 sequence (DNA): TGTGCCTGGACCGAACTGGGCCAGAGCTGGAGCTACACCTTC.

This chain joins TRBV2 and TRBJ2-3, with D possibly TRBD2 on 5 matching bases. Per the germline V gene, CDR1 is SNHLY and CDR2 is FYNNEI. The germline V and J ends were trimmed by 10 bases and 0 bases, with 11 bases remaining between them. The CDR3 runs to 13 residues. DNA for the CDR3: TGTGCCACCAAAAGGACTAGCACAGATACGCAGTATTTT. It codes for CATKRTSTDTQYF.

This clone was detected only a few times. This chain joins TRBV5-4 and TRBJ1-1, with 8 bases lining up with TRBD1. In germline, CDR1 is SGHNT, CDR2 YYREEE (reference sequence). The length of the CDR3 is 15 residues. V gave up 0 bases and J gave up 2 bases; unmatched junction bases: 3. The CDR3 here is CASSLGTGSNTEAFF. CDR3 sequence (DNA): TGTGCCAGCAGCTTGGGGACAGGGTCAAACACTGAAGCTTTCTTT.

The V gene is TRBV14, the J gene TRBJ2-1, with 7 positions matching TRBD2. The CDR3 is 16 residues long. Germline-derived CDR1 and CDR2 are SGHDN and FVKESK. V dropped 0 bases and J dropped 7; count of bases not matched to a gene: 9. CDR3 sequence reads: CASSQDFGLGVNEQFF. The CDR3 DNA follows: TGTGCCAGCAGCCAAGATTTTGGACTAGGGGTGAATGAGCAGTTCTTC.

The chain employs TRBV12-5 and TRBJ2-7, with 11 nucleotides matching TRBD2. CDR1 is LGHNT, CDR2 FRNRAP, per germline. V lost 1 base and J lost 4; bases outside the gene matches: 9. The CDR3 is 17 amino acids. DNA of the CDR3: TGTGCTAGTGGTTTGGCCTCCACTAGCGGGAGTATATACGAGCAGTACTTC. As protein: CASGLASTSGSIYEQYF.

The sample holds a few counts of this clone. V gene TRBV29-1 combines with J gene TRBJ2-7, with D unresolved. The CDR3 contains 11 residues. Trimming cost V 5 bases and J 1 base, with 6 bases left between them. CDR1 and CDR2 (germline): SQVTM, ANQGSEA. The CDR3 protein is CSVFRSYEQYF. In nucleotides, the CDR3 is TGCAGCGTTTTTAGATCCTACGAGCAGTACTTC.

This rearrangement joins TRBV18 to TRBJ2-1; tentative D call: TRBD2 (6 bases). Germline CDR1 and CDR2: KGHSH and LQKENI. The CDR3 covers 12 residues. Trimming stripped 10 bases from V and 6 bases from J, with 13 bases between. CDR3: CATRGTLNEQFF. The DNA for the CDR3 is TGTGCCACGCGCGGGACTCTCAATGAGCAGTTCTTC.

The J gene is TRBJ2-5, the V gene TRBV28, with a possible D match to TRBD2 (6 bases). Germline loops: CDR1 MDHEN, CDR2 SYDVKM. The CDR3 is 15 amino acids. Trimming cost V 7 bases and J 3 bases, with 18 bases left between them. CDR3 sequence (DNA): TGTGCCAGCACAAACCGACTAGGCAAAGAAGAGACCCAGTACTTC. Its protein product is CASTNRLGKEETQYF.

The chain combines TRBV28 with TRBJ2-1; unclear D gene. Germline V gene lookup returns CDR1 MDHEN and CDR2 SYDVKM. V lost 2 bases to trimming and J lost 5 bases, with 7 bases between them. The CDR3 loop spans 13 amino acids. The CDR3 nucleotides read TGTGCCAGCAGTTTACAAGCGAACAATGAGCAGTTCTTC. Amino acids: CASSLQANNEQFF.

The rearrangement joins TRBV18 to TRBJ2-1; 7 bases fit TRBD1. The CDR3 runs to 15 residues. Germline loops: CDR1 KGHSH, CDR2 LQKENI. Trimming at V came to 1 base and at J to 7 bases, leaving 7 bases not matched to a gene. The DNA for the CDR3 is TGTGCCAGCTCACCACGGCAGGGGGATTTGAATGAGCAGTTCTTC. This encodes CASSPRQGDLNEQFF.